A single sample is the source of the 26 T cell receptor beta chains below, sequenced in a study of shared clonotypes between healthy human individuals. Selected positively for CCR7 and CD45RO-negative, naive CD8 cells excluded terminally differentiated effector memory CD45RA+ cells. Generated by immunoSEQ multiplex PCR, the TCRdb table keeps only in-frame clones and is missing some. The table includes some 2.1 million clones, over 85% detected once. The sequenced sample was naive CD8+ T cells sorted from blood. The receptors were sampled from a man aged 18-30 years in good health.

The V call is TRBV14, the J call TRBJ2-3; possibly TRBD1 for D (6 bases). Trimming removed 4 bases at V and 1 base at J, with 15 bases between. Germline-derived CDR1 and CDR2 are SGHDN and FVKESK. The CDR3 length is 16 residues. Here the CDR3 reads CASSPPTGLGTDTQYF. As DNA, the CDR3 is TGTGCCAGCAGCCCCCCGACAGGTCTTGGCACAGATACGCAGTATTTT.

J is TRBJ2-1 and V is TRBV15, with no clear D. Trimming took off 8 bases at V and 6 bases at J, with 14 bases between the two ends. From germline, CDR1 is LNHNV and CDR2 YYDKDF (reference sequence). The CDR3 covers 13 residues. In nucleotides, the CDR3 is TGTGCCACCCGAGACATAGTAGGCAATGAGCAGTTCTTC. As protein: CATRDIVGNEQFF. Variable domain in full (rest from reference TRBV15 and TRBJ2-1): DAMVIQNPRYQVTQFGKPVTLSCSQTLNHNVMYWYQQKSSQAPKLLFHYYDKDFNNEADTPDNFQSRRPNTSFCFLDIRSPGLGDTAMYLCATRDIVGNEQFFGPGTRLTVL.

The J gene is TRBJ1-5, the V gene TRBV6-1, with D hard to call. The CDR3 loop spans 14 amino acids. V was pared by 3 bases and J by 1 base, with 7 bases between. In germline, CDR1 is MNHNS, CDR2 SASEGT. CDR3 coding DNA: TGTGCCAGCAGTGACTGGGGAAGCAATCAGCCCCAGCATTTT. Residues: CASSDWGSNQPQHF.

This sequence joins TRBV4-3 and TRBJ2-2, with D hard to call. The CDR3 covers 14 residues. CDR1 is LGHNA and CDR2 is YSLEER in the germline V gene. Deletions cut 0 bases from V and 6 bases from J, with 8 bases between. The CDR3 bases are TGCGCCAGCAGCCAAGATCAAGGCCCCGGGGAGCTGTTTTTT. Protein: CASSQDQGPGELFF.

This clone was counted a single time. This chain links TRBV27 with TRBJ1-2; the match to TRBD1 covers 9 bases. Looked up from germline, CDR1 is MNHEY and CDR2 is SMNVEV (reference sequence). J lost 8 bases, V lost 4 bases, and 8 bases had no gene match. The CDR3 length is 14 residues. The DNA of the CDR3 is TGTGCCAGCAGTTCATTGGACAGGGGTCGGGGCTACACCTTC. It yields the protein CASSSLDRGRGYTF.

This clone was counted a single time. The V and J genes are TRBV30 and TRBJ1-1, with D possibly TRBD1 on 5 matching bases. Trimming left V 4 bases short and J 4 bases short, with 16 bases between. Germline V gene sequence: CDR1 GTSNPN, CDR2 SVGIG (reference sequence). CDR3 length equals 14 residues. The DNA of the CDR3 is TGTGCCTGGACCGGAGAGGGGACGAGCACTGAAGCTTTCTTT. It codes for CAWTGEGTSTEAFF.

The chain has TRBV7-9 and TRBJ1-3, with D tentatively TRBD1 (5 bases). The CDR3 contains 17 residues. The V end lost 5 bases, the J end lost 0 bases, and 17 bases lay between the germline ends. Per the germline V gene, CDR1 is SEHNR and CDR2 is FQNEAQ (reference sequence). This CDR3 reads CASSPPGTGHSGNTIYF. In DNA form, the CDR3 reads TGTGCCAGCAGCCCGCCCGGGACGGGTCACTCTGGAAACACCATATATTTT.

DNA for the CDR3: TGTGCCACAGACCTCCAGGGGGGCAATCAGCCCCAGCATTTT. Translation gives CATDLQGGNQPQHF. The V and J genes are TRBV28 and TRBJ1-5, with 7 bases matching TRBD1. This CDR3 is 14 amino acids long. Germline assignment: CDR1 MDHEN and CDR2 SYDVKM. V shed 10 bases and J 2 bases; nucleotides not matched to a gene: 8.

This clone came up once. Additional DNA sequences in this sample encode the identical CDR3. V is TRBV9 and J is TRBJ2-3; D uncertain. The CDR3 sequence is 15 residues long. CDR1 is SGDLS and CDR2 is YYNGEE in the germline V gene. V was cut by 0 bases and J by 2 bases, with 10 bases left in between. The CDR3 sequence is CASSVGGSNTDTQYF. Written as DNA, the CDR3 is TGTGCCAGCAGCGTAGGTGGTAGCAACACAGATACGCAGTATTTT. The full variable domain, its missing parts supplied by reference TRBV9 and TRBJ2-3, is DSGVTQTPKHLITATGQRVTLRCSPRSGDLSVYWYQQSLDQGLQFLIQYYNGEERAKGNILERFSAQQFPDLHSELNLSSLELGDSALYFCASSVGGSNTDTQYFGPGTRLTVL.

This chain joins TRBV18 and TRBJ2-3; 10 positions match TRBD2. The CDR3 covers 16 residues. The germline V gene encodes CDR1 KGHSH and CDR2 LQKENI. The junction had 4 bases not matched to a gene; V was cut back by 0 bases and J by 4 bases. The CDR3: CASSPPPAGGPDTQYF. CDR3 DNA sequence: TGTGCCAGCTCACCACCCCCAGCGGGGGGGCCAGATACGCAGTATTTT.

The J gene is TRBJ2-7, the V gene TRBV7-6; TRBD1 agrees at 8 bases. This CDR3 has 16 amino acids. Germline trimming cut 4 bases from V and 5 bases from J; bases unmatched to any gene: 13. CDR1 and CDR2 from the germline V gene are SGHVS and FNYEAQ. The CDR3 nucleotides are TGTGCCAGCAGCTCCGGACCAGGGGGCAGCAGGAACGAGCAGTACTTC. It codes for CASSSGPGGSRNEQYF.

The V gene is TRBV30, the J gene TRBJ2-2; D might be TRBD1 (6 bases). The length of the CDR3 is 14 residues. Germline V gene sequence: CDR1 GTSNPN, CDR2 SVGIG (reference sequence). Between the trimmed V and J ends, which lost 0 bases and 4 bases, there was a span of 9 bases. The CDR3 loop is CAWSVGQSTGELFF. CDR3 sequence (DNA): TGTGCCTGGAGTGTAGGACAGTCCACCGGGGAGCTGTTTTTT.

With respect to this clone: Different DNA sequences within this sample yield the same CDR3. The chain couples TRBV29-1 to TRBJ2-1, with unresolved D. CDR1 and CDR2 (germline): SQVTM, ANQGSEA. V lost 4 bases and J lost 0, with 7 bases in between. The length of the CDR3 is 13 residues. Here the CDR3 DNA reads TGCAGCGTTGTGGCCGACTCCTACAATGAGCAGTTCTTC. This codes for CSVVADSYNEQFF.

The J gene is TRBJ1-6, the V gene TRBV6-5; D possibly corresponds to TRBD1 (6 bases). V lost 0 bases and J 3 bases, leaving 9 bases between the germline ends. Germline CDR1 is MNHEY and CDR2 is SVGAGI. The CDR3 consists of 16 residues. The CDR3 DNA reads as TGTGCCAGCAGTTACTCACAGGGTATCTATAATTCACCCCTCCACTTT. Its protein is CASSYSQGIYNSPLHF.

The rearrangement uses TRBV11-2 and TRBJ2-3, with no clear D. V was pared by 2 bases and J by 0 bases, with 6 bases between. This CDR3 comprises 14 residues. CDR1 and CDR2 (germline): SGHAT, FQNNGV. The CDR3 protein is CASSLMSSTDTQYF. The CDR3 bases are TGTGCCAGCAGCTTAATGAGTAGCACAGATACGCAGTATTTT.

Concerning this clone: The sample holds other DNA sequences that translate to the same CDR3. The V and J genes are TRBV2 and TRBJ2-7; D is ambiguous. Per the germline V gene, CDR1 is SNHLY and CDR2 is FYNNEI. This CDR3 comprises 12 residues. The ends were cut back, 7 bases at V and 1 base at J, with 8 bases in the middle. The CDR3 DNA is TGTGCCAGCACTGAGGATTCCTACGAGCAGTACTTC. This sequence encodes CASTEDSYEQYF. Filled out from reference TRBV2 and TRBJ2-7, the complete variable domain reads EPEVTQTPSHQVTQMGQEVILRCVPISNHLYFYWYRQILGQKVEFLVSFYNNEISEKSEIFDDQFSVERPDGSNFTLKIRSTKLEDSAMYFCASTEDSYEQYFGPGTRLTVT.

This chain uses TRBV4-1 with TRBJ2-7, with 10 bases fitting TRBD1. The CDR3 runs 16 residues. From germline, CDR1 is MGHRA and CDR2 YSYEKL. The V segment lost 1 base and the J segment 4 bases; nucleotides outside the gene matches: 7. The CDR3: CASSQGADRGLYEQYF. The CDR3 DNA follows: TGCGCCAGCAGCCAAGGGGCGGACAGGGGGTTATACGAGCAGTACTTC.

The V and J genes are TRBV7-2 and TRBJ2-7; weak D call: TRBD1 (5 bases). The CDR3 consists of 15 residues. Looked up from germline, CDR1 is SGHTA and CDR2 is FQGNSA. Trimming pared 5 bases from V and 2 bases from J, leaving 16 bases between. For the CDR3, the DNA is TGTGCCAGCAGCCCGACAGCTTCTCTCGCCTACGAGCAGTACTTC. It specifies CASSPTASLAYEQYF.

The chain couples TRBV5-6 to TRBJ1-1, with D hard to call. Germline-derived CDR1 and CDR2 are SGHDT and YYEEEE. CDR3 length: 15 amino acids. The V gene lost 2 bases and the J gene lost 3 bases, with 14 bases spanning the gap. CDR3: CASSLDRHGDTEAFF. Here the CDR3 DNA reads TGTGCCAGCAGCTTAGATCGACACGGAGACACTGAAGCTTTCTTT. The variable domain in full, with the rest retrieved from reference TRBV5-6 and TRBJ1-1, is DAGVTQSPTHLIKTRGQQVTLRCSPKSGHDTVSWYQQALGQGPQFIFQYYEEEERQRGNFPDRFSGHQFPNYSSELNVNALLLGDSALYLCASSLDRHGDTEAFFGQGTRLTVV.

V usage is TRBV11-2 and J usage is TRBJ1-1; D possibly corresponds to TRBD1 (5 bases). The CDR3 is 13 amino acids. Germline values: CDR1 SGHAT, CDR2 FQNNGV. The V and J ends lost 3 bases and 8 bases respectively, with 13 bases between them. The DNA for the CDR3 is TGTGCCAGCAGCTTCGGCGGGGGACTCGAAGCTTTCTTT. This sequence encodes CASSFGGGLEAFF. The complete variable domain, with remaining parts taken from reference TRBV11-2 and TRBJ1-1, reads EAGVAQSPRYKIIEKRQSVAFWCNPISGHATLYWYQQILGQGPKLLIQFQNNGVVDDSQLPKDRFSAERLKGVDSTLKIQPAKLEDSAVYLCASSFGGGLEAFFGQGTRLTVV.

Comment on this clone: Distinct nucleotide sequences in the sample also encode this CDR3. The V gene is TRBV13, the J gene TRBJ2-1; D possibly corresponds to TRBD2 (6 bases). The CDR3 consists of 13 residues. V dropped 3 bases and J dropped 4 bases, with 7 bases sitting between them. The germline gives CDR1 PRHDT, CDR2 FYEKMQ (reference sequence). Here the CDR3 DNA reads TGTGCCAGCAGCTTTGGAGGGTACAATGAGCAGTTCTTC. It is translated as CASSFGGYNEQFF.

V is TRBV6-4 and J is TRBJ2-7; a weak D match, TRBD1 (6 bases). The germline V gene has CDR1 MRHNA and CDR2 SNTAGT. V was shortened by 3 bases and J by 5 bases, with 11 bases between the two germline ends. This CDR3 contains 13 residues. CDR3 DNA sequence: TGTGCCAGCAGTGATTGGCAGGGGAACGAGCAGTACTTC. It yields the protein CASSDWQGNEQYF.

J is TRBJ1-5 and V is TRBV2; the D is unclear. Germline CDR1 reads SNHLY; CDR2 reads FYNNEI. This CDR3 has 17 amino acids. V shed 6 bases and J shed 0 bases, with 18 bases lying between them. This chain's CDR3 is CASRDRHPEYSNQPQHF. The CDR3 DNA reads as TGTGCCAGCAGGGATCGGCACCCGGAGTATAGCAATCAGCCCCAGCATTTT. The whole variable domain, filled in from reference TRBV2 and TRBJ1-5, reads EPEVTQTPSHQVTQMGQEVILRCVPISNHLYFYWYRQILGQKVEFLVSFYNNEISEKSEIFDDQFSVERPDGSNFTLKIRSTKLEDSAMYFCASRDRHPEYSNQPQHFGDGTRLSIL.

The chain carries TRBV9 and TRBJ2-2; D not certain. The CDR3 consists of 14 residues. The ends were cut back, 0 bases at V and 6 bases at J, with 9 bases in the middle. Looked up from germline, CDR1 is SGDLS and CDR2 is YYNGEE. The CDR3 sequence: CASSVEGSAGELFF. CDR3 DNA sequence: TGTGCCAGCAGCGTAGAAGGTAGTGCCGGGGAGCTGTTTTTT.

V and J are TRBV7-9 and TRBJ2-2; D ambiguous. The CDR3 is 16 amino acids. Looked up from germline, CDR1 is SEHNR and CDR2 is FQNEAQ (reference sequence). V dropped 5 bases and J dropped 3 bases, with 16 bases sitting between them. The CDR3 loop is CASSPRGGEYTGELFF. CDR3 nucleotides: TGTGCCAGCAGCCCTCGTGGCGGAGAGTACACCGGGGAGCTGTTTTTT.

The rearrangement uses TRBV7-2 and TRBJ2-2, with a tentative D call TRBD2 (6 bases). The germline gives CDR1 SGHTA, CDR2 FQGNSA. The germline V and J ends were trimmed by 4 bases and 6 bases, with 12 bases remaining between them. The CDR3 extends over 14 amino acids. CDR3 nucleotides: TGTGCCAGCAGCTATATGAGGGAGGCCGGGGAGCTGTTTTTT. It specifies CASSYMREAGELFF.